Listed below are T cell receptor beta chains from one sample, sequenced in a study of T cell responses to AZD1222 COVID-19 vaccine. Data came from immunoSEQ multiplex PCR; TCRdb stores just in-frame clones and leaves some out. The table records approximately 80,000 clones, approximately 83% of them present only once. Sequencing was performed on peripheral blood, taken 28 days after the second AZD1222 dose. Receptor source: an adult who received the AZD1222 COVID-19 vaccine. The CDR3 runs from the conserved cysteine through the conserved F or W. The D gene is left open where the match is weak. Clone size is given for some rows only: seen once, a few or many times, or a class if the clone is expanded.

V: TRBV11-2; size: few; J: TRBJ1-1; D: TRBD1; CDR3: CASSLPGQVTEAFF; DNA: TGTGCCAGCAGCTTACCGGGACAGGTAACTGAAGCTTTCTTT
V: TRBV5-5; size: NA; J: TRBJ2-5; D: NA; CDR3: CASSLTGGETQYF; DNA: TGTGCCAGCAGCTTGACAGGTGGGGAGACCCAGTACTTC
V: TRBV12-3/TRBV12-4; size: NA; J: TRBJ1-2; D: NA; CDR3: CASSYRGGHGYTF; DNA: TGTGCCAGCAGTTACCGGGGGGGGCACGGCTACACCTTC
V: TRBV29-1; size: NA; J: TRBJ1-1; D: TRBD1; CDR3: CSVSPDRDTEAFF; DNA: TGCAGCGTTTCTCCCGACAGGGACACTGAAGCTTTCTTT
V: TRBV12-3/TRBV12-4; size: NA; J: TRBJ1-2; D: TRBD1; CDR3: CASSIQGSYGYTF; DNA: TGTGCCAGCAGTATACAGGGGAGCTATGGCTACACCTTC
V: TRBV7-3; size: NA; J: TRBJ2-1; D: TRBD2; CDR3: CASSLGLAGAYNEQFF; DNA: TGTGCCAGCAGCCTGGGACTAGCGGGAGCCTACAATGAGCAGTTCTTC
V: TRBV19; size: NA; J: TRBJ2-1; D: NA; CDR3: CASRGELVLEQFF; DNA: TGTGCCAGTAGGGGAGAACTAGTTCTTGAGCAGTTCTTC
V: TRBV28; size: NA; J: TRBJ1-2; D: NA; CDR3: CASSSTGPYGYTF; DNA: TGTGCCAGCAGTTCTACAGGACCCTATGGCTACACCTTC
V: TRBV15; size: once; J: TRBJ2-2; D: TRBD2; CDR3: CATSRAGDGTSGYTGELFF; DNA: TGTGCCACCAGCAGAGCTGGAGACGGGACTAGCGGTTACACCGGGGAGCTGTTTTTT
V: TRBV25-1; size: NA; J: TRBJ1-3; D: NA; CDR3: CASKRGSGNTIYF; DNA: TGTGCCAGTAAGAGGGGCTCTGGAAACACCATATATTTT
V: TRBV15; size: NA; J: TRBJ1-5; D: NA; CDR3: CATSRGPGAGSNQPQHF; DNA: TGTGCCACCAGCAGAGGGCCTGGGGCAGGCAGCAATCAGCCCCAGCATTTT
V: TRBV19; size: NA; J: TRBJ2-7; D: NA; CDR3: CASSINVGEQYF; DNA: TGTGCCAGTAGTATAAATGTGGGGGAGCAGTACTTC
V: TRBV7-9; size: NA; J: TRBJ1-2; D: NA; CDR3: CASSRDTEYGYTF; DNA: TGTGCCAGCAGCAGAGACACAGAGTATGGCTACACCTTC
V: TRBV5-1; size: NA; J: TRBJ1-6; D: TRBD1; CDR3: CASSLRTGQVSPLHF; DNA: TGCGCCAGCAGCCTAAGGACAGGGCAAGTTTCACCCCTCCACTTT
V: TRBV28; size: NA; J: TRBJ1-3; D: TRBD1; CDR3: CASSFPRDSNTIYF; DNA: TGTGCCAGCAGTTTCCCTAGGGACAGTAACACCATATATTTT
V: TRBV12-3/TRBV12-4; size: NA; J: TRBJ1-2; D: NA; CDR3: CASSLGGVGGYTF; DNA: TGTGCCAGCAGTTTGGGAGGGGTCGGTGGCTACACCTTC
V: TRBV19; size: NA; J: TRBJ1-5; D: TRBD1; CDR3: CASSFSQGNQPQHF; DNA: TGTGCCAGTAGTTTTTCACAGGGGAATCAGCCCCAGCATTTT
V: TRBV6-5; size: once; J: TRBJ1-2; D: TRBD1; CDR3: CASSYEGQGGGYTF; DNA: TGTGCCAGCAGTTACGAGGGACAGGGTGGCGGCTACACCTTC
V: TRBV19; size: once; J: TRBJ2-4; D: NA; CDR3: CASSIGGPLNIQYF; DNA: TGTGCCAGTAGTATCGGCGGGCCCCTAAACATTCAGTACTTC
V: TRBV6-5; size: NA; J: TRBJ1-6; D: NA; CDR3: CASSYPPGQGISPLHF; DNA: TGTGCCAGCAGTTACCCCCCGGGGCAGGGGATTTCACCCCTCCACTTT
V: TRBV18; size: NA; J: TRBJ1-4; D: NA; CDR3: CASSRFESGIGNEKLFF; DNA: TGTGCCAGCTCACGATTCGAGTCCGGCATAGGTAATGAAAAACTGTTTTTT
V: TRBV19; size: NA; J: TRBJ2-2; D: NA; CDR3: CASALRAATDTGELFF; DNA: TGTGCCAGCGCCCTCCGGGCCGCAACGGACACCGGGGAGCTGTTTTTT
V: TRBV5-1; size: few; J: TRBJ1-6; D: TRBD1; CDR3: CASSQGADNSPLHF; DNA: TGCGCCAGCAGCCAGGGGGCAGATAATTCACCCCTCCACTTT
V: TRBV14; size: NA; J: TRBJ1-6; D: TRBD1; CDR3: CASSQVGGQGGSPLHF; DNA: TGTGCCAGCAGCCAAGTAGGCGGACAGGGTGGCTCACCCCTCCACTTT
V: TRBV18; size: NA; J: TRBJ2-7; D: NA; CDR3: CASSPLKGPYEQYF; DNA: TGTGCCAGCTCACCATTGAAGGGCCCCTACGAGCAGTACTTC
V: TRBV6-6; size: once; J: TRBJ1-2; D: TRBD1; CDR3: CASRPDRVRGYTF; DNA: TGTGCCAGCAGGCCCGACAGGGTTCGAGGCTACACCTTC
V: TRBV6-5; size: NA; J: TRBJ1-6; D: TRBD1; CDR3: CASSYSGLAGGAPLHF; DNA: TGTGCCAGCAGTTACTCGGGTCTAGCAGGGGGCGCACCCCTCCACTTT
V: TRBV27; size: NA; J: TRBJ1-1; D: NA; CDR3: CASSLTRVQTEAFF; DNA: TGTGCCAGCAGTTTAACCAGGGTGCAAACTGAAGCTTTCTTT
V: TRBV3-1/TRBV3-2; size: NA; J: TRBJ2-1; D: NA; CDR3: CASSQEASANNEQFF; DNA: TGTGCCAGCAGCCAAGAAGCTAGCGCAAACAATGAGCAGTTCTTC
V: TRBV9; size: NA; J: TRBJ1-5; D: NA; CDR3: CASSVASNQPQHF; DNA: TGTGCCAGCAGCGTAGCCTCAAATCAGCCCCAGCATTTT
V: TRBV5-5; size: NA; J: TRBJ2-1; D: TRBD2; CDR3: CASSTRLAGLSSYNEQFF; DNA: TGTGCCAGCAGCACGAGACTAGCGGGATTGAGCTCCTACAATGAGCAGTTCTTC
V: TRBV11-1; size: NA; J: TRBJ1-5; D: NA; CDR3: CASSLATDQPQHF; DNA: TGTGCCAGCAGCTTAGCAACAGATCAGCCCCAGCATTTT
V: TRBV7-9; size: NA; J: TRBJ1-4; D: NA; CDR3: CASSTEAYTNEKLFF; DNA: TGTGCCAGCAGCACCGAGGCGTATACTAATGAAAAACTGTTTTTT
V: TRBV5-1; size: NA; J: TRBJ1-2; D: NA; CDR3: CASSGGIGGHYGYTF; DNA: TGCGCCAGCAGCGGAGGGATCGGGGGCCACTATGGCTACACCTTC
V: TRBV3-1/TRBV3-2; size: NA; J: TRBJ1-2; D: NA; CDR3: CASSHVRGANYGYTF; DNA: TGTGCCAGCAGCCATGTTCGGGGGGCAAACTATGGCTACACCTTC
V: TRBV29-1; size: NA; J: TRBJ2-1; D: TRBD2; CDR3: CSVASNSTSGIYNEQFF; DNA: TGCAGCGTTGCCAGCAATTCGACTAGCGGAATATACAATGAGCAGTTCTTC
V: TRBV28; size: NA; J: TRBJ2-7; D: NA; CDR3: CASTVQGRNEQYF; DNA: TGTGCCAGCACCGTACAGGGGAGGAACGAGCAGTACTTC